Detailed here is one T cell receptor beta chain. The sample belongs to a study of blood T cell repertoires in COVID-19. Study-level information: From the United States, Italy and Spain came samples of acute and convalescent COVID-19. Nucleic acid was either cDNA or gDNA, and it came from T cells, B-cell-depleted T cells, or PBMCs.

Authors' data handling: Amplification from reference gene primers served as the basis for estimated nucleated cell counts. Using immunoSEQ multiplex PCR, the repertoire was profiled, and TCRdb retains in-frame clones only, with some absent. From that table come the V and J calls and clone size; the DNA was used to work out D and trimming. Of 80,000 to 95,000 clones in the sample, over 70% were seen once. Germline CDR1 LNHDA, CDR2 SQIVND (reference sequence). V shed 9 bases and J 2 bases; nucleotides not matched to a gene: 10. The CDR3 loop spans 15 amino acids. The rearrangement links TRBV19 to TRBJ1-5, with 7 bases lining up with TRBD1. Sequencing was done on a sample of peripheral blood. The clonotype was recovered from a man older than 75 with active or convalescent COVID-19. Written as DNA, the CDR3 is TGTGCCAGCCTCCCTCAGGGGGTTGGCAATCAGCCCCAGCATTTT. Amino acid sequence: CASLPQGVGNQPQHF.